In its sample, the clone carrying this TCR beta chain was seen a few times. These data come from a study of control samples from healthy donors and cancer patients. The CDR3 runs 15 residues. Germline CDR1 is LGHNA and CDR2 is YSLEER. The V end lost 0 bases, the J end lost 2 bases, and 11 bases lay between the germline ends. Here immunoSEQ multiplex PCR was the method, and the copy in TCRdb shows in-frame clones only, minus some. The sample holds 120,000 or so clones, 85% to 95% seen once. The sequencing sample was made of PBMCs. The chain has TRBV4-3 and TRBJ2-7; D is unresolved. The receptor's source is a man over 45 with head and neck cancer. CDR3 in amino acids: CASSQDPREPYEQYF. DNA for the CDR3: TGCGCCAGCAGCCAAGATCCCCGAGAACCCTACGAGCAGTACTTC.